The 10 T cell receptor beta chains in this list originate from one sample, sequenced in a study of graft-versus-host responses after intestinal transplantation. Some clones are missing from TCRdb's copy, which holds only in-frame ones; the method was immunoSEQ multiplex PCR. The sample includes about 84,000 clones, approximately 90% seen only once; the top ten take approximately 0.33%. The antigens these receptors bind are not known. Sequenced here: unstimulated CD4+ T cells sorted from spleen or lymph node cells, sampled before transplant. The receptors here all came from a human donor who was the organ donor for an intestinal transplant.

The gene calls are TRBV30 and TRBJ1-2; a possible D gene is TRBD1 (6 bases). This CDR3 is 19 amino acids long. The germline V gene encodes CDR1 GTSNPN and CDR2 SVGIG (reference sequence). Trimming stripped 2 bases from V and 0 bases from J, with 25 bases between. In DNA, the CDR3 is TGTGCCTGGAGTAGGCGCCGTGGGCAGGGGAGTAGGGCTAACTATGGCTACACCTTC. This sequence encodes CAWSRRRGQGSRANYGYTF.

A remark on this clone: At the DNA level, this CDR3 is encoded by other sequences in the same sample as well. The chain has TRBV7-9 and TRBJ2-1; the match to TRBD2 covers 15 bases. Germline CDR1 reads SEHNR; CDR2 reads FQNEAQ (reference sequence). J was trimmed by 7 bases and V by 4 bases; bases with no gene match: 2. This CDR3 comprises 15 residues. The CDR3 loop is CASSSGLAGGNEQFF. CDR3 DNA sequence: TGTGCCAGCAGCTCGGGACTAGCGGGAGGAAATGAGCAGTTCTTC.

The rearrangement uses TRBV6-5 and TRBJ2-3; TRBD2 aligns across 13 bases. The germline V gene encodes CDR1 MNHEY and CDR2 SVGAGI. The V segment lost 2 bases and the J segment 5 bases; nucleotides outside the gene matches: 4. The CDR3 contains 16 residues. The CDR3 loop is CASSYGLAGVIDTQYF. CDR3 DNA sequence: TGTGCCAGCAGTTACGGACTAGCGGGAGTTATAGATACGCAGTATTTT.

The gene calls are TRBV5-6 and TRBJ2-5, with D possibly TRBD2 on 5 matching bases. The DNA end is a closer match to TRBJ2-7, so the J assignment may be wrong. The CDR3 contains 13 residues. Germline CDR1 is SGHDT and CDR2 is YYEEEE. CDR3 DNA sequence: TGTGCCAGCAGCTTGACTAGACCCTACGAGCAGTACTTC. It translates to CASSLTRPYEQYF.

The chain links TRBV30 to TRBJ1-5, with TRBD1 identical over 7 bases. Trimming took 3 bases from V and 4 from J; bases not matched to a gene: 9. The germline CDR1 and CDR2 sequences are GTSNPN and SVGIG (reference sequence). The CDR3 runs to 15 residues. As DNA, the CDR3 is TGTGCCTGGAGCTTATGGGACAGCTCTAATCAGCCCCAGCATTTT. Residues: CAWSLWDSSNQPQHF.

J is TRBJ2-5 and V is TRBV5-1, with D maybe TRBD2 (6 bases). Germline CDR1 SGHRS, CDR2 YFSETQ. The CDR3 extends over 17 amino acids. Trimming stripped 3 bases from V and 6 bases from J, with 24 bases between. CDR3 amino acids: CASSSTAGQGLVQTQYF. The CDR3, as DNA: TGCGCCAGCAGCTCCACAGCGGGCCAAGGGCTGGTACAGACCCAGTACTTC.

The chain is built from TRBV27 and TRBJ2-7; 8 bases fit TRBD2. Trimming at V came to 3 bases and at J to 7 bases, leaving 5 bases not matched to a gene. The germline CDR1 and CDR2 sequences are MNHEY and SMNVEV (reference sequence). The CDR3 covers 13 residues. Here the CDR3 reads CASSLFAGGEQYF. The CDR3, as DNA: TGTGCCAGCAGTTTGTTTGCGGGGGGTGAGCAGTACTTC.

In nucleotides, the CDR3 is TGTGCCAGCTCACCACGTGAGGGGGCGGACTATGGCTACACCTTC. Translation gives CASSPREGADYGYTF. V is TRBV18 and J is TRBJ1-2; 7 nucleotides match TRBD1. CDR1 and CDR2 from the germline V gene are KGHSH and LQKENI. The CDR3 has 15 residues. With 1 base clipped from V and 3 bases from J, the junction kept 5 bases outside the gene matches.

This clone has only a few counts. This chain joins TRBV25-1 and TRBJ2-7; unclear D gene. Germline V gene sequence: CDR1 MGHDK, CDR2 SYGVNS. Between the trimmed V and J ends, which lost 3 bases and 0 bases, there was a span of 3 bases. CDR3 length: 12 residues. The CDR3 loop reads CASSDSSYEQYF. The DNA for the CDR3 is TGTGCCAGCAGTGATAGCTCCTACGAGCAGTACTTC.

The chain employs TRBV2 and TRBJ1-6, with 9 positions matching TRBD1. The germline V gene has CDR1 SNHLY and CDR2 FYNNEI. The CDR3 has 14 amino acids. V shed 8 bases and J 9 bases; nucleotides not matched to a gene: 8. The CDR3 protein is CASLGQGLGSPLHF. CDR3 in DNA: TGTGCCAGCCTAGGACAGGGGCTCGGTTCACCCCTCCACTTT. Together with reference TRBV2 and TRBJ1-6, the CDR3 gives the full variable domain: EPEVTQTPSHQVTQMGQEVILRCVPISNHLYFYWYRQILGQKVEFLVSFYNNEISEKSEIFDDQFSVERPDGSNFTLKIRSTKLEDSAMYFCASLGQGLGSPLHFGNGTRLTVT.